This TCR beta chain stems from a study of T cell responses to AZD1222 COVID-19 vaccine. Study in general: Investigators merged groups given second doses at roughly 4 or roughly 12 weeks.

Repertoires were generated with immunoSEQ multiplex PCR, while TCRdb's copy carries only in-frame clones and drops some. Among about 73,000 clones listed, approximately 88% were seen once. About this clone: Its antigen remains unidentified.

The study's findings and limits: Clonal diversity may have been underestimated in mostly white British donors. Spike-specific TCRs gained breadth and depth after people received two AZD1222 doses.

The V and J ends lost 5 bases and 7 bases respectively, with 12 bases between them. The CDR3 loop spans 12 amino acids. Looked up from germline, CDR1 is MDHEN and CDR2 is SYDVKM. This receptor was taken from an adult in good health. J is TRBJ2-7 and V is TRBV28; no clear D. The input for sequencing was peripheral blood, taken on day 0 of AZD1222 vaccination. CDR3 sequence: CASSTFHGEQYF. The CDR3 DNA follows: TGTGCCAGCAGTACTTTTCATGGGGAGCAGTACTTC.